Presented here are 10 T cell receptor beta chains from one specimen sequenced in a study of cytomegalovirus exposure and HLA in healthy donors. This PCR relied on a set of 60 Vbeta primers and 13 Jbeta primers. Sequenced by immunoSEQ multiplex PCR; TCRdb stores in-frame clones only, minus some. The data contain more than 95,000 clones, 17% of them singletons. The sample consisted of PBMCs. The receptors stem from a female donor in good health and CMV-seropositive.

The chain couples TRBV30 to TRBJ1-2, with D hard to call. The V and J ends lost 2 bases and 8 bases respectively, with 12 bases between them. The CDR3 consists of 12 residues. Germline V gene data show CDR1 as GTSNPN and CDR2 as SVGIG (reference sequence). CDR3: CAWSWTGGGYTF. CDR3 bases: TGTGCCTGGAGTTGGACCGGAGGAGGCTACACCTTC.

The chain uses TRBV2 and TRBJ1-5, with D unresolved. The germline V gene encodes CDR1 SNHLY and CDR2 FYNNEI. Trimming removed 4 bases at V and 11 bases at J, with 12 bases between. The length of the CDR3 is 12 residues. The CDR3 is CASSVTREAQHF. The CDR3 nucleotides read TGTGCCAGCAGTGTTACAAGGGAGGCCCAGCATTTT.

V gene TRBV7-2 combines with J gene TRBJ1-2, with 7 bases lining up with TRBD1. Germline values: CDR1 SGHTA, CDR2 FQGNSA. J gave up 5 bases and V 1 base, and 1 base lay outside the gene matches. The CDR3 has 13 amino acids. This CDR3 is CASSLGRGYGYTF. Here the CDR3 DNA reads TGTGCCAGCAGCTTAGGCAGGGGGTATGGCTACACCTTC.

The rearrangement uses TRBV5-4 and TRBJ2-7; 8 bases align to TRBD1. Germline V gene lookup returns CDR1 SGHNT and CDR2 YYREEE (reference sequence). The junction had 3 bases not matched to a gene; V was cut back by 1 base and J by 0 bases. This CDR3 has 15 residues. In nucleotides, the CDR3 is TGTGCCAGCAGCTTGAGTGGGACAGGCTCCTACGAGCAGTACTTC. Its protein product is CASSLSGTGSYEQYF.

This chain joins TRBV18 and TRBJ2-7; 11 bases align to TRBD2. This CDR3 contains 16 residues. The germline gives CDR1 KGHSH, CDR2 LQKENI. J gave up 7 bases and V 3 bases, and 11 bases lay outside the gene matches. CDR3 sequence: CASSPWRSGGAWEQYF. CDR3 nucleotides: TGTGCCAGCTCACCGTGGCGTAGCGGGGGGGCTTGGGAGCAGTACTTC. The variable domain in full, completed from reference TRBV18 and TRBJ2-7, reads NAGVMQNPRHLVRRRGQEARLRCSPMKGHSHVYWYRQLPEEGLKFMVYLQKENIIDESGMPKERFSAEFPKEGPSILRIQQVVRGDSAAYFCASSPWRSGGAWEQYFGPGTRLTVT.

This clone was detected a few times. The rearrangement joins TRBV5-1 to TRBJ1-1; weak D call: TRBD1 (6 bases). The V end lost 4 bases, the J end lost 0 bases, and 10 bases lay between the germline ends. Per the germline V gene, CDR1 is SGHRS and CDR2 is YFSETQ. This CDR3 has 14 amino acids. The CDR3 bases are TGCGCCAGCAGCACGGACAGAGTGAACACTGAAGCTTTCTTT. Protein product: CASSTDRVNTEAFF.

The chain joins TRBV5-1 to TRBJ2-2; no reliable D call. Deletions cut 4 bases from V and 5 bases from J, with 12 bases between. The CDR3 runs 14 residues. Germline V gives CDR1 SGHRS, CDR2 YFSETQ. The CDR3 bases are TGCGCCAGCAGCCCCCAACTGAAGACCGGGGAGCTGTTTTTT. It translates to CASSPQLKTGELFF.

V gene TRBV27 combines with J gene TRBJ1-1; possible D gene TRBD1, 6 bases. Germline V gives CDR1 MNHEY, CDR2 SMNVEV (reference sequence). V was pared by 6 bases and J by 7 bases, with 18 bases between. CDR3 size: 14 residues. CDR3 amino acids: CASSQYGQPFEAFF. The CDR3 DNA is TGTGCCAGCAGCCAATACGGACAGCCCTTTGAAGCTTTCTTT.

The chain has TRBV28 and TRBJ2-3; D not resolved. The CDR3 totals 13 residues. V lost 6 bases, J lost 7 bases, and 14 bases lay in between. Germline CDR1 and CDR2: MDHEN and SYDVKM. CDR3 region: CASSTTVPNTQYF. CDR3 DNA: TGTGCCAGCAGCACAACAGTTCCCAATACGCAGTATTTT.

V usage is TRBV9 and J usage is TRBJ1-3, with D possibly matching TRBD1 (6 bases). The CDR3 is 15 amino acids. V gave up 3 bases and J gave up 0 bases, with 10 bases separating them. Germline CDR1 SGDLS, CDR2 YYNGEE. CDR3: CASSGQQGSGNTIYF. CDR3 in DNA: TGTGCCAGCAGCGGACAACAGGGCTCTGGAAACACCATATATTTT. The variable domain in full, completed from reference TRBV9 and TRBJ1-3, reads DSGVTQTPKHLITATGQRVTLRCSPRSGDLSVYWYQQSLDQGLQFLIQYYNGEERAKGNILERFSAQQFPDLHSELNLSSLELGDSALYFCASSGQQGSGNTIYFGEGSWLTVV.